This T cell receptor (beta chain) was captured in a study of T cell responses to AZD1222 COVID-19 vaccine. General study points: Clonal diversity may have been underestimated, and the donors were mostly white British, with more females than males. Only after the peak T cell response were repertoires sampled.

Measured with immunoSEQ multiplex PCR; TCRdb has only the in-frame clones, and not every one. The sample has about 150,000 clones, about nine tenths seen once. Trimming pared 5 bases from V and 0 bases from J, leaving 17 bases between. The CDR3 consists of 18 residues. Per germline, CDR1 LNHDA and CDR2 SQIVND (reference sequence). As concerns this clone: Its antigen is undetermined.

The chain couples TRBV19 to TRBJ2-6; a possible D gene is TRBD2 (5 bases). This sequence was found in an adult who received the AZD1222 COVID-19 vaccine. Here the sequenced sample was peripheral blood, taken 28 days after the second AZD1222 dose. The CDR3 bases are TGTGCCAGTAGTGAAACCGGGATCTTAGGCTCTGGGGCCAACGTCCTGACTTTC. This translates into CASSETGILGSGANVLTF.